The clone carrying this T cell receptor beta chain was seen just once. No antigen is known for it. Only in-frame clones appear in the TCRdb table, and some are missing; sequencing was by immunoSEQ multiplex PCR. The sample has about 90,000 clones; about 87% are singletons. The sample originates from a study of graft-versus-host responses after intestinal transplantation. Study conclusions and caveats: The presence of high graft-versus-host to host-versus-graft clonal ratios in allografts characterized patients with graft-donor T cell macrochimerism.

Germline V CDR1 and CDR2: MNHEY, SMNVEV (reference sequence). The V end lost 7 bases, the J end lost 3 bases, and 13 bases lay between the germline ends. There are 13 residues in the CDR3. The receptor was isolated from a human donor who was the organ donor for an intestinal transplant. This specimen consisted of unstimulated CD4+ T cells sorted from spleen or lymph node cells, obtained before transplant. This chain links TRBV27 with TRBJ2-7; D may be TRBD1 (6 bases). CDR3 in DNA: TGTGCCAGCACAGACAGGCCAGACTACGAGCAGTACTTC. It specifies CASTDRPDYEQYF.